The rows below give T cell receptor beta chains drawn from one sample of a study of CD8 T cells in Susac syndrome. Each CDR3 protein gets one entry after TCRdb re-called the immunoSEQ multiplex PCR reads with MiXCR. The data show 100,000 to 150,000 distinct CDR3 sequences, more than 85% seen once. Sequencing input: CD8+ T cells from PBMCs. These receptors were obtained from a human donor with multiple sclerosis. CDR3s include the opening cysteine and the closing phenylalanine or tryptophan. D genes are given only for firm matches. Not every row has a clone size; where given, it reads once, few, many or a size class.

v_gene: TRBV27
abundance: few
j_gene: TRBJ1-1
d_gene: TRBD1
CDR3aa: CASSLGRTGNTEAFF
CDR3nt: TGTGCCAGCAGTTTGGGCCGGACAGGGAACACTGAAGCTTTCTTT

v_gene: TRBV28
abundance: .
j_gene: TRBJ1-2
d_gene: .
CDR3aa: CASSLGRGPYGYTF
CDR3nt: TGTGCCAGCAGTTTAGGTCGGGGGCCCTATGGCTACACCTTC

v_gene: TRBV7-9
abundance: .
j_gene: TRBJ1-1
d_gene: .
CDR3aa: CASSHPPGNPEAFF
CDR3nt: TGTGCCAGCAGCCACCCCCCAGGGAATCCTGAAGCTTTCTTT

v_gene: TRBV7-3
abundance: .
j_gene: TRBJ2-3
d_gene: .
CDR3aa: CASSLGEGRADTQYF
CDR3nt: TGTGCCAGCAGCTTAGGTGAGGGCCGGGCAGATACGCAGTATTTT

v_gene: TRBV7-9
abundance: .
j_gene: TRBJ1-2
d_gene: .
CDR3aa: CASSLLSGFNYGYTF
CDR3nt: TGTGCCAGCAGCTTACTTTCGGGTTTCAACTATGGCTACACCTTC

v_gene: TRBV7-8
abundance: .
j_gene: TRBJ2-5
d_gene: .
CDR3aa: CASSLEGEETQYF
CDR3nt: TGTGCCAGCAGCTTAGAAGGGGAAGAGACCCAGTACTTC

v_gene: TRBV7-6
abundance: .
j_gene: TRBJ1-5
d_gene: .
CDR3aa: CASSPSRGQPQHF
CDR3nt: TGTGCCAGCAGTCCATCCCGGGGACAGCCCCAGCATTTT

v_gene: TRBV4-1
abundance: .
j_gene: TRBJ2-1
d_gene: TRBD2
CDR3aa: CASSQEVEREQNNEQFF
CDR3nt: TGCGCCAGCAGCCAAGAGGTCGAGCGGGAGCAGAACAATGAGCAGTTCTTC

v_gene: TRBV6-5
abundance: .
j_gene: TRBJ2-6
d_gene: .
CDR3aa: CASSYSKGLSGANVLTF
CDR3nt: TGTGCCAGCAGTTACTCGAAGGGACTCTCTGGGGCCAACGTCCTGACTTTC

v_gene: TRBV7-9
abundance: .
j_gene: TRBJ1-2
d_gene: .
CDR3aa: CASSLGGHGYTF
CDR3nt: TGTGCCAGCAGCCTGGGGGGCCATGGCTACACCTTC

v_gene: TRBV27
abundance: .
j_gene: TRBJ1-2
d_gene: .
CDR3aa: CASSLSGFSGYTF
CDR3nt: TGTGCCAGCAGTTTATCGGGGTTTAGCGGCTACACCTTC

v_gene: TRBV5-6
abundance: once
j_gene: TRBJ1-2
d_gene: .
CDR3aa: CASSLYGTTGYGYTF
CDR3nt: TGTGCCAGCAGCTTGTATGGGACCACGGGCTATGGCTACACCTTC

v_gene: TRBV30
abundance: .
j_gene: TRBJ2-7
d_gene: .
CDR3aa: CAWSGNEQYF
CDR3nt: TGTGCCTGGAGTGGAAACGAGCAGTACTTC

v_gene: TRBV14
abundance: few
j_gene: TRBJ1-1
d_gene: .
CDR3aa: CASSQEGGTEAFF
CDR3nt: TGTGCCAGCAGCCAAGAGGGGGGCACTGAAGCTTTCTTT

v_gene: TRBV28
abundance: .
j_gene: TRBJ2-2
d_gene: TRBD1
CDR3aa: CASMTGVTGELFF
CDR3nt: TGTGCCAGCATGACAGGGGTCACCGGGGAGCTGTTTTTT

v_gene: TRBV3-1
abundance: .
j_gene: TRBJ2-1
d_gene: TRBD2
CDR3aa: CASSPKGRGSSYNEQFF
CDR3nt: TGTGCCAGCAGCCCCAAAGGGCGGGGGAGCTCCTACAATGAGCAGTTCTTC

v_gene: TRBV27
abundance: .
j_gene: TRBJ1-1
d_gene: .
CDR3aa: CASSSGEFNTEAFF
CDR3nt: TGTGCCAGCAGTTCTGGGGAGTTCAACACTGAAGCTTTCTTT

v_gene: TRBV27
abundance: .
j_gene: TRBJ1-2
d_gene: .
CDR3aa: CASSLSGGHYGYTF
CDR3nt: TGTGCCAGCAGTTTATCTGGGGGCCACTATGGCTACACCTTC

v_gene: TRBV21-1
abundance: .
j_gene: TRBJ2-1
d_gene: .
CDR3aa: CASRPSGSYNEQFF
CDR3nt: TGTGCCAGCCGGCCTAGCGGCTCCTACAATGAGCAGTTCTTC

v_gene: TRBV7-6
abundance: .
j_gene: TRBJ2-1
d_gene: TRBD2
CDR3aa: CASSSGNEQFF
CDR3nt: TGTGCCAGCAGTAGCGGGAATGAGCAGTTCTTC

v_gene: TRBV15
abundance: few
j_gene: TRBJ1-5
d_gene: .
CDR3aa: CATSRVKRPFQPQHF
CDR3nt: TGTGCCACCAGCAGAGTCAAACGGCCCTTTCAGCCCCAGCATTTT

v_gene: TRBV6-6
abundance: .
j_gene: TRBJ2-1
d_gene: TRBD1
CDR3aa: CASSGQGFSYNEQFF
CDR3nt: TGTGCCAGCAGTGGACAGGGGTTTAGCTACAATGAGCAGTTCTTC

v_gene: TRBV29-1
abundance: .
j_gene: TRBJ2-5
d_gene: .
CDR3aa: CSVVYSQETQYF
CDR3nt: TGCAGCGTTGTTTACAGCCAAGAGACCCAGTACTTC